This TCR beta chain stems from a study of cytomegalovirus exposure and HLA in healthy donors. Study-wide points: Per a prior analysis, the majority of TCR beta V segments were productive roughly 87% or roughly 30% of the time. Among TCR beta chains, those listed as cytomegalovirus-associated numbered fewer than 200. Indistinguishable V segments such as TRBV6-2 and TRBV6-3 were excluded.

The PCR contained 60 Vbeta and 13 Jbeta primers. Clones were read by immunoSEQ multiplex PCR, and TCRdb kept only the in-frame ones, dropping some. This table holds 130,000 or so clones, over 8% found once. This CDR3 contains 17 residues. V was pared by 3 bases and J by 4 bases, with 19 bases between. Germline-derived CDR1 and CDR2 are MGHRA and YSYEKL. Points on this clone: The antigen is not known.

The J gene is TRBJ1-5, the V gene TRBV4-1; D perhaps matches TRBD1 (6 bases). The sequencing sample was made of PBMCs. The clonotype was recovered from a man between 40 and 49 years old in good health and CMV-seronegative. CDR3 residues: CASSHGMAQGPNQPQHF. DNA of the CDR3: TGCGCCAGCAGCCATGGCATGGCACAGGGACCGAATCAGCCCCAGCATTTT.